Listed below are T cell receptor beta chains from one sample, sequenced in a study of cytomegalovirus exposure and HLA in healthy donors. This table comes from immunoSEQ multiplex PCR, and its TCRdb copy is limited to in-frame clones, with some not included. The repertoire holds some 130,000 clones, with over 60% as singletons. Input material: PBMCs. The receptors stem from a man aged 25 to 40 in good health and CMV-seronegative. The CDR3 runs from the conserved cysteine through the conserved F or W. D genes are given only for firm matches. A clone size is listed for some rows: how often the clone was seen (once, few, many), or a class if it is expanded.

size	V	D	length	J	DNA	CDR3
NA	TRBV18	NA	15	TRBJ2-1	TGTGCCAGCTCACCACCTACAAGCTCCTACAATGAGCAGTTCTTC	CASSPPTSSYNEQFF
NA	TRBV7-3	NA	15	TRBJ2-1	TGTGCCAGCAGCTTTGCGTCGAGCTCCTACAATGAGCAGTTCTTC	CASSFASSSYNEQFF
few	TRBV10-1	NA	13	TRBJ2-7	TGCGCCAGCAGTGAGGGCCTTCACCACGAGCAGTACTTC	CASSEGLHHEQYF
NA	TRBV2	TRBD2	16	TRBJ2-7	TGTGCCAGCAGCGCCCGGCGGTCTAGCGGGAGTCACGAGCAGTACTTC	CASSARRSSGSHEQYF
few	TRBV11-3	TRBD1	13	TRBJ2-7	TGTGCCAGCAGCGCACAACAGGGGATCGAGCAGTACTTC	CASSAQQGIEQYF
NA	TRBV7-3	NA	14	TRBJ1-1	TGTGCCAGCAGCTTAGTATCTGTGAACACTGAAGCTTTCTTT	CASSLVSVNTEAFF
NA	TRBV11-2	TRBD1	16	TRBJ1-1	TGTGCCAGCAGCTTGAGACCAGGGGGCTTTAACACTGAAGCTTTCTTT	CASSLRPGGFNTEAFF
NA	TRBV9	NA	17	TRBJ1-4	TGTGCCAGCAGCGTCACGGTAGGAGAGGGAACTAATGAAAAACTGTTTTTT	CASSVTVGEGTNEKLFF
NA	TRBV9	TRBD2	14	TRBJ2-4	TGTGCCAGCAGCGTAGATGGCGGGAGTGGCATTCAGTACTTC	CASSVDGGSGIQYF
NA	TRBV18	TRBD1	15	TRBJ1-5	TGTGCCAGCTCACCCGGGACAGGGGGTCCCCAGCCCCAGCATTTT	CASSPGTGGPQPQHF
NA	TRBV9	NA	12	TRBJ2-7	TGTGCCAGCAGCCCCCGGGGCTACGAGCAGTACTTC	CASSPRGYEQYF